In its sample, the clone carrying this TCR beta chain was seen a few times. The data derive from a study of blood T cell repertoires in COVID-19. The wider study: Some COVID-19 samples were acute and others convalescent; all came from the United States, Italy and Spain.

J lost 4 bases, V lost 2 bases, and 6 bases had no gene match. The germline gives CDR1 MNHEY, CDR2 SVGEGT. The CDR3 covers 15 residues. Adults between about 18 and 89 years of age took part from 20 to 25 US areas. Exposed participants encountered a COVID-19 case during the 2 weeks preceding study entry. Method: immunoSEQ multiplex PCR; TCRdb's copy keeps in-frame clones and lacks some. The sample yields about 320,000 clones, about 85% seen once. The receptor was derived from a woman aged 25 to 39 who had been exposed to COVID-19. Sequenced input: PBMCs or T cells enriched from blood (not recorded which). This chain joins TRBV6-2 or TRBV6-3 and TRBJ1-2; 8 bases align to TRBD1. CDR3 loop: CASSYRGDRIYGYTF. The CDR3 region has the DNA TGTGCCAGCAGTTACAGAGGGGACAGGATCTATGGCTACACCTTC.